This T cell receptor (beta chain) was retrieved from a study of shared clonotypes between healthy human individuals. The authors distributed each subset's genomic DNA evenly over several immunoSEQ plates. Here immunoSEQ multiplex PCR was the method, and the copy in TCRdb shows in-frame clones only, minus some. The table shows 2 million to 2.5 million clones, with roughly 90% occurring only once. Looked up from germline, CDR1 is KGHSH and CDR2 is LQKENI. The CDR3 covers 15 residues. The V end was cut by 2 bases, the J end by 3 bases, with 13 bases between. Donors were healthy HIV-negative adults without recent acute infections or vaccinations.

This receptor was identified in a man in his late teens or twenties in good health. Some clones in this sample may be carry-over from other donors' samples. Sequenced: naive CD4+ T cells from PBMCs. Subset given: CD45RA+ positively selected. The J gene is TRBJ1-1, the V gene TRBV18; no firm D call. CDR3 coding DNA: TGTGCCAGCTCACCATTTAGGTATATGGACACTGAAGCTTTCTTT. It specifies CASSPFRYMDTEAFF.